This record looks at one TCR beta chain sequence and its context. Its specificity is unknown. J was trimmed by 10 bases and V by 7 bases; bases with no gene match: 14. Germline values: CDR1 MDHEN, CDR2 SYDVKM. This CDR3 has 15 amino acids. These data are taken from a study of T cell responses to AZD1222 COVID-19 vaccine. Study-level results: Increased Spike-specific TCR breadth and depth were observed after two AZD1222 doses. Scientists sampled the repertoires only once the peak T cell response had passed. The sample set comprised mostly white British donors with more females, and clonal diversity was possibly underestimated. Of the AZD1222 recipients, only five to seven were seropositive at baseline.

The repertoire was sequenced with immunoSEQ multiplex PCR; TCRdb's copy has only in-frame clones and lacks some. The repertoire has over 120,000 clones, roughly 92% of them found once; the top ten carry approximately 5.4%. The receptor comes from an adult in good health. The chain is built from TRBV28 and TRBJ1-4, with TRBD1 identical over 8 bases. Sample: peripheral blood, taken on day 0 of AZD1222 vaccination. CDR3 coding DNA: TGTGCCAGCACCCTCGCAGGGGGCCCAGACGGAAAACTGTTTTTT. This gives the protein CASTLAGGPDGKLFF.